This is a list of T cell receptor beta chains from one sample in a study of blood T cell repertoires in COVID-19. TCRdb keeps only in-frame clones here, not all; method: immunoSEQ multiplex PCR. The sample yields about 210,000 clones, around 81% seen once. Sequenced material: peripheral blood. The receptors shown here come from a woman in her seventies with acute or convalescent COVID-19. Each CDR3 is given with its conserved first and last residue. Fields, in order: D gene, clone size, J gene, V gene, CDR3 DNA, CDR3 protein. A D gene is named only where the DNA matches it firmly. Some rows mark clone size as missing; the rest say once, few, many or name a class of expanded clone.

TRBD2 . TRBJ2-7 TRBV6-2/TRBV6-3 TGTGCCAGCAGTTACTCTTCGGGGGGGGCCTACGAGCAGTACTTC CASSYSSGGAYEQYF
TRBD1 . TRBJ1-1 TRBV5-1 TGCGCCAGCAGCCATCCGGGACAGGCAACTGAAGCTTTCTTT CASSHPGQATEAFF
TRBD1 . TRBJ1-1 TRBV30 TGTGCCTGGAGCAGGACGGGACAGAGATTGGGACTGGAAGCTTTCTTT CAWSRTGQRLGLEAFF
TRBD2 . TRBJ2-3 TRBV2 TGTGCCAGCTATTGGTGGCGGGGGGGAGATGGCACAGATACGCAGTATTTT CASYWWRGGDGTDTQYF
TRBD2 . TRBJ2-2 TRBV2 TGTGCCAGCAGTGAACGTGGCGGGGGGGCCCGGAGGACCGGGGAGCTGTTTTTT CASSERGGGARRTGELFF
. . TRBJ1-2 TRBV11-2 TGTGCCAGCAGCTTAGATGGGGGCAGGAAGGGTGGCTACACCTTC CASSLDGGRKGGYTF
. . TRBJ2-2 TRBV6-5 TGTGCCAGCAAACAGGGACCCACGAACACCGGGGAGCTGTTTTTT CASKQGPTNTGELFF
TRBD1 . TRBJ1-4 TRBV11-2 TGTGCCAGCAGCCGGGGGACAGGCAGGGAAAAACTGTTTTTT CASSRGTGREKLFF
. . TRBJ2-1 TRBV27 TGTGCCAGCAGTTTTTCCGGGACAAATTCCTACAATGAGCAGTTCTTC CASSFSGTNSYNEQFF
. . TRBJ1-1 TRBV5-4 TGTGCCAGCAGCTCGGGAGCCGGGACGGCGAACACTGAAGCTTTCTTT CASSSGAGTANTEAFF
TRBD1 . TRBJ1-2 TRBV7-2 TGTGCCAGCAGCTACCAGCCGGGGTCTGCAGGGGGCAATGGCTACACCTTC CASSYQPGSAGGNGYTF
TRBD2 . TRBJ2-1 TRBV5-1 TGCGCCAGCGGCAGCGGGGGGGCCTACAATGAGCAGTTCTTC CASGSGGAYNEQFF
. . TRBJ2-2 TRBV7-6 TGTGCCAGCAGATCCCTAAGCGGGGAGCTGTTTTTT CASRSLSGELFF
TRBD2 . TRBJ2-3 TRBV19 TGTGCCAGTAGTTTCTATAGCGGGGCGGATACGCAGTATTTT CASSFYSGADTQYF
TRBD1 . TRBJ2-3 TRBV10-1 TGCGCCAGCAGTGACACGACAGGGGCGGGTAGGGATACGCAGTATTTT CASSDTTGAGRDTQYF
. . TRBJ2-1 TRBV29-1 TGCAGCGTCCGGACAGTCTCCTACAATGAGCAGTTCTTC CSVRTVSYNEQFF
. . TRBJ2-7 TRBV12-3/TRBV12-4 TGTGCCAGCAGTTTTGCGGTTCGCTACGAGCAGTACTTC CASSFAVRYEQYF
TRBD1 . TRBJ1-2 TRBV6-5 TGTGCCAGCAGCCCGGGACAGGGGGCAGGTGGCTACACCTTC CASSPGQGAGGYTF
. . TRBJ2-1 TRBV29-1 TGCAGCGTAGCCCCCAGGGTTTACAATGAGCAGTTCTTC CSVAPRVYNEQFF
. . TRBJ1-2 TRBV6-5 TGTGCCAGCAGTTACTCGTGGGCAGAAGCTAACTATGGCTACACCTTC CASSYSWAEANYGYTF
TRBD2 once TRBJ2-2 TRBV15 TGTGCCACCAGCAGTGCTAGCGGGGATTCGAACACCGGGGAGCTGTTTTTT CATSSASGDSNTGELFF
. . TRBJ1-4 TRBV19 TGTGCCAGTAGTACCTGGGGCAGGGTGAATGAAAAACTGTTTTTT CASSTWGRVNEKLFF
TRBD1 . TRBJ1-1 TRBV19 TGTGCCAGTAGTACCTCGGGAGGGACAGGGTCGATAAGCACTGAAGCTTTCTTT CASSTSGGTGSISTEAFF
TRBD2 few TRBJ2-5 TRBV20-1 TGCAGTGCTAGTTTTAGCGGGGGCGGAGAGACCCAGTACTTC CSASFSGGGETQYF
. . TRBJ2-3 TRBV4-3 TGCGCCAGCAGCCAAGAGCTGGGCCGGGGGAGTTCTAGCACAGATACGCAGTATTTT CASSQELGRGSSSTDTQYF
. once TRBJ2-5 TRBV7-9 TGTGCCAGCAGCTTTCTGACACCACAAGAGACCCAGTACTTC CASSFLTPQETQYF
TRBD2 . TRBJ2-3 TRBV19 TGTGCCAGTAGTAAAAGCGGGGGGACCGGCGATACGCAGTATTTT CASSKSGGTGDTQYF
. . TRBJ2-3 TRBV2 TGTGCCAGCAGCCGGACTGGCCTCACAGATACGCAGTATTTT CASSRTGLTDTQYF
. . TRBJ2-3 TRBV11-3 TGTGCCAGCAGCTTACGTCAGGGGACAGATACGCAGTATTTT CASSLRQGTDTQYF
. few TRBJ1-2 TRBV19 TGTGCCAGTAGTTTAATACAGAGCGGCTATGGCTACACCTTC CASSLIQSGYGYTF
TRBD1 . TRBJ1-5 TRBV7-2 TGTGCCAGCAGCTTAGGGGGGACAGGGTCACAGCCCCAGCATTTT CASSLGGTGSQPQHF
TRBD2 . TRBJ2-1 TRBV18 TGTGCCAGCTCACCGGGACTAGCGGGGGGCTCCTACAATGAGCAGTTCTTC CASSPGLAGGSYNEQFF
TRBD1 . TRBJ2-5 TRBV19 TGTGCCAGTAGTACAGGGGGCCAAGAGACCCAGTACTTC CASSTGGQETQYF
. . TRBJ2-3 TRBV5-1 TGCGCCAGCAGCTTGGTGGCTTCTCGCACAGATACGCAGTATTTT CASSLVASRTDTQYF
. . TRBJ2-5 TRBV29-1 TGCAGCGTTGAAAGGGGGCAAGAGACCCAGTACTTC CSVERGQETQYF
. . TRBJ2-7 TRBV7-2 TGTGCCAGCAGCCCGGTCAGGGGCCAGGGGTACGAGCAGTACTTC CASSPVRGQGYEQYF
TRBD2 . TRBJ2-3 TRBV27 TGTGCCAGCAGTTTGGGGGGGGATGTGGGGACGCAGTATTTT CASSLGGDVGTQYF
. . TRBJ1-1 TRBV7-6 TGTGCCAGCAGCTCCGAGCCGGGGATGAACACTGAAGCTTTCTTT CASSSEPGMNTEAFF
TRBD2 . TRBJ2-1 TRBV3-1/TRBV3-2 TGTGCCAGCAGCCGGGGACTAGCGGGGTCCGAGCAGTTCTTC CASSRGLAGSEQFF
TRBD1 . TRBJ1-2 TRBV30 TGTGCCTGGAGCGCCAAGGGACAGGGGGCGGATTATGGCTACACCTTC CAWSAKGQGADYGYTF
. . TRBJ2-2 TRBV7-9 TGTGCCAGCAGCTTAGAAGGCAGGGCGAGCGGGGAGCTGTTTTTT CASSLEGRASGELFF
. . TRBJ1-1 TRBV5-1 TGCGCCAGCAGCCCCCGGGGGGGGATGACTGAAGCTTTCTTT CASSPRGGMTEAFF
TRBD2 . TRBJ2-5 TRBV11-2 TGTGCCAGCAGCTTAGTGGCTAGCGGGGGATCCCAGTACTTC CASSLVASGGSQYF
TRBD2 once TRBJ2-7 TRBV5-1 TGCGCCAGCAGCTTGACCGGGACTAGCGGGGCTCAGTACTTC CASSLTGTSGAQYF
TRBD2 . TRBJ2-3 TRBV11-1 TGTGCCAGCAGCTTCCTAGCGGGGGAAGGCACAGATACGCAGTATTTT CASSFLAGEGTDTQYF
. . TRBJ2-5 TRBV6-5 TGTGCCAGCAGATGGGGGGGCTCAGGTGAAGAGACCCAGTACTTC CASRWGGSGEETQYF
TRBD1 . TRBJ1-5 TRBV29-1 TGCAGCGGCGGCGGGGACAGGGATAGGACGAATCAGCCCCAGCATTTT CSGGGDRDRTNQPQHF
. . TRBJ1-1 TRBV5-1 TGCGCCAGCAACTGGGGAACCGGTAGCGCTAGGACTGAAGCTTTCTTT CASNWGTGSARTEAFF
. . TRBJ2-2 TRBV10-1 TGCGCCAGCAGTGAGATCCCCTCTACGAACACCGGGGAGCTGTTTTTT CASSEIPSTNTGELFF
. . TRBJ2-2 TRBV30 TGTGCCTGCCCCGACTATGGCAAGAGCGGGGAGCTGTTTTTT CACPDYGKSGELFF
. once TRBJ1-5 TRBV24-1 TGTGCCACCAGTGATGACCAACAAGGAGTCCCGATGTTTCAGCATTTT CATSDDQQGVPMFQHF
TRBD2 . TRBJ2-7 TRBV3-1/TRBV3-2 TGTGCCAGCAGCCCTCTAGCGGGGGGTCGGGAGCAGTACTTC CASSPLAGGREQYF
. . TRBJ1-1 TRBV29-1 TGCAGCGTTGGAGGGTTCATGAACACTGAAGCTTTCTTT CSVGGFMNTEAFF
. many TRBJ2-3 TRBV11-2 TGTGCCAGCAGTCACACAGATACGCAGTATTTT CASSHTDTQYF
TRBD2 . TRBJ2-5 TRBV3-1/TRBV3-2 TGTGCCAGCAGCCAAGAACTAGCGGAAGAGACCCAGTACTTC CASSQELAEETQYF